The T cell receptor beta chain under discussion was sequenced for a study of low-dose radiotherapy and immunotherapy resistance in tumors. TRAV- and TRBV-specific primers primed first-strand cDNA, covering alpha and beta chains. For amplifying TCRs, the PCR ran for approximately 18 cycles with Phusion, which was used together with a constant-region primer and the adapter on the V primers. TCRdb independently ran MiXCR on the reads; one entry per CDR3 protein. The top ten hold approximately 5.3% of the sample, which has tens of thousands of distinct CDR3 sequences, 20% to 25% seen once. Per the germline V gene, CDR1 is LGHDT and CDR2 is YNNKEL (reference sequence). With 7 bases removed from V and 3 bases from J, the gap between germline ends came to 6 bases. This CDR3 comprises 11 residues. This clonotype was observed at least ten times. Documented time point: before trial treatment.

The sequenced sample was PBMCs, obtained before treatment. The chain couples TRBV3-1 to TRBJ2-5; no firm D call. The receptor's source is a male donor with prostate cancer. The CDR3 DNA reads as TGTGCCAGCACCCAGAAAGAGACCCAGTACTTC. It encodes CASTQKETQYF.